This T cell receptor beta chain was sequenced for a study of technical replicates of blood from a handful of donors. The V segment lost 4 bases and the J segment 8 bases; nucleotides outside the gene matches: 14. Germline V gives CDR1 WNHNN, CDR2 SYGVQD (reference sequence). The length of the CDR3 is 17 residues. TCRdb's table, derived via immunoSEQ multiplex PCR, lists solely in-frame clones and lacks some. The table has tens of thousands of clones, around 97% seen once. The receptor comes from a human donor in good health. V usage is TRBV10-1 and J usage is TRBJ2-2, with 9 bases lining up with TRBD2. The sequenced material came from T cells isolated from PBMCs. CDR3 DNA sequence: TGCGCCAGCAGTGCTACTAGCGGGCTGGGCGAAGGTGGGGAGCTGTTTTTT. It encodes CASSATSGLGEGGELFF.